These T cell receptor beta chains were read from a single sample in a study of blood T cell repertoires in COVID-19. The assay was immunoSEQ multiplex PCR, and TCRdb's table has in-frame clones only and misses some. The sample has approximately 69,000 clones; 65% to 85% are singletons. The material sequenced was peripheral blood. The receptors stem from a woman in her sixties or seventies with acute or convalescent COVID-19. CDR3s include the opening cysteine and the closing phenylalanine or tryptophan. The D gene is left open where the match is weak. Not every row has a clone size; where given, it reads once, few, many or a size class.

cdr3_nt | cdr3_aa | j_call | v_call | d_call | clone_size
TGTGCCAGCCGATCGAGAGGGGGCACGACACAAGAGACCCAGTACTTC | CASRSRGGTTQETQYF | TRBJ2-5 | TRBV19 | TRBD1 | once
TGTGCCAGCACCCCCGGGGGCTCCTACGAGCAGTACTTC | CASTPGGSYEQYF | TRBJ2-7 | TRBV6-5 | NA | NA
TGTGCCTGGAGTCCTGGACAGGGGGCGTATGGCTACACCTTC | CAWSPGQGAYGYTF | TRBJ1-2 | TRBV30 | TRBD1 | NA
TGTGCCAGCAGTGACTCTTGTAGGGGGAGGGAGCGGACAGATACGCAGTATTTT | CASSDSCRGRERTDTQYF | TRBJ2-3 | TRBV6-4 | NA | NA
TGTGCCAGCTCGCGCAGGGGAACCTACGAGCAGTACTTC | CASSRRGTYEQYF | TRBJ2-7 | TRBV6-5 | NA | once
TGTGCCAGTACTCCTAATTGGGGGGTGCGACAGCCCCAGCATTTT | CASTPNWGVRQPQHF | TRBJ1-5 | TRBV19 | NA | NA
TGCGCCAGCAGCAGGGACACTTACTACGAGCAGTACTTC | CASSRDTYYEQYF | TRBJ2-7 | TRBV5-1 | NA | NA
TGTGCCACCAGTGAAACAACTAGCGGGAGGGCCTACGAGCAGTACTTC | CATSETTSGRAYEQYF | TRBJ2-7 | TRBV24-1 | TRBD2 | NA
TGCGCCAGCCAAAGGACTAGCGGCACAGATACGCAGTATTTT | CASQRTSGTDTQYF | TRBJ2-3 | TRBV5-1 | TRBD2 | NA
TGTGCCAGCAGCTTGGTGATGGGGGCGGATGGCTACACCTTC | CASSLVMGADGYTF | TRBJ1-2 | TRBV5-4 | NA | NA
TGTGCCAGCAGCTTTCGTGGTTTAGAAAAAGGCTACACCTTC | CASSFRGLEKGYTF | TRBJ1-2 | TRBV13 | NA | NA
TGTGCCAGTAGACTACAGGGGGTAGGCACTGAAGCTTTCTTT | CASRLQGVGTEAFF | TRBJ1-1 | TRBV19 | TRBD1 | NA
TGTGCCAGCAGCTCCCTAAGCGGGAGGTACAACAATGAGCAGTTCTTC | CASSSLSGRYNNEQFF | TRBJ2-1 | TRBV13 | TRBD2 | NA
TGTGCCAGCTCACCTGGGACTAGCGGACACACAGATACGCAGTATTTT | CASSPGTSGHTDTQYF | TRBJ2-3 | TRBV18 | TRBD2 | NA
TGTGCCAGCACCAGGGTCAGGGGAGAAAAACTGTTTTTT | CASTRVRGEKLFF | TRBJ1-4 | TRBV2 | NA | NA
TGTGCCAGCAGCGTAGCCCCCGGGACTTCTGGGGCCGGGGAGCTGTTTTTT | CASSVAPGTSGAGELFF | TRBJ2-2 | TRBV9 | NA | NA
TGCGCCAGCAGCCCGCAGGGGAATAATGAAAAACTGTTTTTT | CASSPQGNNEKLFF | TRBJ1-4 | TRBV5-1 | NA | NA
TGTGCCAGCTCACTCAGCGGACAGCGCAATCAGCCCCAGCATTTT | CASSLSGQRNQPQHF | TRBJ1-5 | TRBV18 | NA | NA
TGTGCCAGCAGTCCCGGACAGGGATCTAATTCACCCCTCCACTTT | CASSPGQGSNSPLHF | TRBJ1-6 | TRBV27 | TRBD1 | NA
TGTGCCATCGGACAGGCGCACTATGGCTACACCTTC | CAIGQAHYGYTF | TRBJ1-2 | TRBV6-5 | TRBD1 | NA
TGTGCCACCAGTCTTGAGGGGGCGGCAGATACGCAGTATTTT | CATSLEGAADTQYF | TRBJ2-3 | TRBV24-1 | TRBD1 | NA
TGTGCCAGCTCACCACTAGCGGGGGCCGGCAATGAGCAGTTCTTC | CASSPLAGAGNEQFF | TRBJ2-1 | TRBV18 | TRBD2 | NA
TGTGCCACAAGTCTAGGGGGCCAATACAATGAGCAGTTCTTC | CATSLGGQYNEQFF | TRBJ2-1 | TRBV10-3 | TRBD1 | once
TGTGCCAGCAGTTTCGACAGGGGATTGAGAAAATCTGAAGCTTTCTTT | CASSFDRGLRKSEAFF | TRBJ1-1 | TRBV6-5 | TRBD1 | NA
TGTGCCAGCAGTTCCGTCCCCAGGGGATTGGGAGAGACCCAGTACTTC | CASSSVPRGLGETQYF | TRBJ2-5 | TRBV2 | NA | NA